The 10 T cell receptor beta chains reported below all come from one sample, sequenced in a study of technical replicates of blood from a handful of donors (dated by TCRdb to 2017 to 2019). Receptor amplification or capture employed the immunoSEQ multiplex PCR assay. Not all clones reach the TCRdb copy of this immuneACCESS table, which keeps in-frame sequences only. Checked studies attribute under half of the gap to unresolved V genes and leave the rest unexplained. This sample gives fewer than 90,000 clones in total; approximately 94% of them show up just once. The ten largest clones represent approximately 0.25% of the sample. Sequenced: T cells isolated from PBMCs. The receptor set was obtained from a human donor in good health.

The J gene is TRBJ2-1, the V gene TRBV18; TRBD1 might be the D (5 bases). Trimming took 2 bases from V and 10 from J, leaving 9 bases between them. Germline CDR1 is KGHSH and CDR2 is LQKENI. The CDR3 sequence is 12 residues long. The CDR3 DNA reads as TGTGCCAGCTCACCAGACAGTGGGGAGCAGTTCTTC. As protein: CASSPDSGEQFF.

This clone appeared once. The genes are TRBV25-1 and TRBJ2-5; 7 bases are a match to TRBD2. The junction had 3 bases not matched to a gene; V was cut back by 1 base and J by 4 bases. The CDR3 loop spans 14 amino acids. In germline, CDR1 is MGHDK, CDR2 SYGVNS. The CDR3 reads CASSELGGGETQYF. The CDR3, as DNA: TGTGCCAGCAGTGAATTGGGGGGGGGAGAGACCCAGTACTTC. The full variable domain, with the rest looked up from reference TRBV25-1 and TRBJ2-5, is EADIYQTPRYLVIGTGKKITLECSQTMGHDKMYWYQQDPGMELHLIHYSYGVNSTEKGDLSSESTVSRIRTEHFPLTLESARPSHTSQYLCASSELGGGETQYFGPGTRLLVL.

This chain connects TRBV11-3 to TRBJ1-6, with D maybe TRBD1 (5 bases). Germline CDR1 reads SGHNT; CDR2 reads YENEEA. V lost 9 bases, J lost 0 bases, and 15 bases lay in between. The CDR3 spans 16 residues. Written as DNA, the CDR3 is TGTGCCAGTAACCGTGGGGGGAGCTCCTATAATTCACCCCTCCACTTT. It yields the protein CASNRGGSSYNSPLHF.

This chain links TRBV6-1 with TRBJ2-7, with 9 bases lining up with TRBD1. Germline-derived CDR1 and CDR2 are MNHNS and SASEGT. The CDR3 has 14 amino acids. Losses at the gene ends were 6 bases for V and 0 bases for J; bases not matched to a gene: 3. The CDR3 loop is CASSRDRVSYEQYF. The CDR3 nucleotides read TGTGCCAGCAGCCGGGACAGGGTCTCCTACGAGCAGTACTTC.

In DNA, the CDR3 is TGTGCCAGCAGCTTAGCCCAGGGGGCCCTCTACGAGCAGTACTTC. Its protein product is CASSLAQGALYEQYF. This sequence joins TRBV7-9 and TRBJ2-7; TRBD1 matches 8 bases. The V gene end was trimmed by 0 bases and the J gene end by 3 bases; junction bases not matched to a gene: 4. The CDR3 has 15 residues. The germline gives CDR1 SEHNR, CDR2 FQNEAQ (reference sequence).

The chain uses TRBV5-1 and TRBJ1-1; 8 bases fit TRBD1. Per the germline V gene, CDR1 is SGHRS and CDR2 is YFSETQ. With 4 bases clipped from V and 11 bases from J, the junction kept 19 bases outside the gene matches. CDR3 length equals 16 residues. Here the CDR3 reads CASSPATRGRGGSAFF. The CDR3 DNA is TGCGCCAGCAGCCCAGCGACCAGGGGGCGCGGGGGATCGGCTTTCTTT.

This sequence joins TRBV7-3 and TRBJ2-3, with 7 bases matching TRBD2. V shed 3 bases and J 3 bases; nucleotides not matched to a gene: 0. Germline lookup yields CDR1 SGHTA and CDR2 FQGTGA. This CDR3 has 13 residues. Here the CDR3 DNA reads TGTGCCAGCAGCTTGGGAGGGACAGATACGCAGTATTTT. Protein product: CASSLGGTDTQYF.

V gene TRBV6-4 combines with J gene TRBJ2-2, with 9 bases identical to TRBD2. This CDR3 is built from 15 residues. The trim removed 5 bases at V and 1 base at J, leaving 2 bases unmatched. Germline loops: CDR1 MRHNA, CDR2 SNTAGT. In DNA, the CDR3 is TGTGCCAGCAGTAGACTAGCGGTGAACACCGGGGAGCTGTTTTTT. Its translation: CASSRLAVNTGELFF.

The rearrangement uses TRBV7-8 and TRBJ2-7; TRBD2 might be the D (6 bases). Germline CDR1 SGHVS, CDR2 FQNEAQ. There are 15 residues in the CDR3. V lost 5 bases to trimming and J lost 2 bases, with 16 bases between them. The CDR3 coding sequence is TGTGCCAGCAGCCGGACGGCGGGGCTAGCCTACGAGCAGTACTTC. Translating gives CASSRTAGLAYEQYF.

The V gene is TRBV7-6, the J gene TRBJ1-3, with a possible D match to TRBD1 (5 bases). The germline gives CDR1 SGHVS, CDR2 FNYEAQ. The CDR3 spans 18 residues. Trimming shortened V by 1 base and J by 0 bases, and 16 bases separated the two germline ends. For the CDR3, the DNA is TGTGCCAGCAGCTTAGACACCGGGACTTCCAGCTCTGGAAACACCATATATTTT. Encoded protein: CASSLDTGTSSSGNTIYF.